This TCR beta chain was captured in a study of blood T cell repertoires in COVID-19. Sequenced by immunoSEQ multiplex PCR; TCRdb stores in-frame clones only, minus some. The sample includes some 240,000 clones, 87% seen only once; the top ten take 7.2%. The germline V gene encodes CDR1 LGHNT and CDR2 FRNRAP. V was shortened by 4 bases and J by 1 base, with 13 bases between the two germline ends. The CDR3 has 15 amino acids. This clonotype was obtained from a man in his 60s who had recovered from COVID-19. Specimen: peripheral blood. The J gene is TRBJ2-5, the V gene TRBV12-5; D perhaps matches TRBD2 (5 bases). The CDR3 DNA reads TGTGCTAGTGGTTCCATGCGCGGGTTCCAAGAGACCCAGTACTTC. It is translated as CASGSMRGFQETQYF. The whole variable domain, remainder taken from reference TRBV12-5 and TRBJ2-5, is DARVTQTPRHKVTEMGQEVTMRCQPILGHNTVFWYRQTMMQGLELLAYFRNRAPLDDSGMPKDRFSAEMPDATLATLKIQPSEPRDSAVYFCASGSMRGFQETQYFGPGTRLLVL.